Presented here are 9 T cell receptor beta chains from one specimen sequenced in a study of blood T cell repertoires in COVID-19. Here immunoSEQ multiplex PCR was the method, and the copy in TCRdb shows in-frame clones only, minus some. The sample holds more than 95,000 clones, roughly four fifths seen once. The sample consisted of peripheral blood. These receptor sequences come from a woman in her fifties or sixties with acute or convalescent COVID-19.

The chain carries TRBV29-1 and TRBJ2-3, with 8 bases aligning to TRBD2. This CDR3 spans 14 amino acids. Trimming removed 4 bases from V and 3 bases from J; junction bases left unmatched: 6. CDR1 and CDR2 (germline): SQVTM, ANQGSEA. The CDR3: CSVGWGGRTDTQYF. The CDR3 DNA reads as TGCAGCGTTGGCTGGGGCGGGAGGACAGATACGCAGTATTTT.

V usage is TRBV5-1 and J usage is TRBJ1-3, with 10 positions matching TRBD1. The ends lost 1 base at V and 2 bases at J; junction bases unmatched: 6. CDR1 is SGHRS and CDR2 is YFSETQ in the germline V gene. The CDR3 is 17 residues long. The CDR3 coding sequence is TGCGCCAGCAGCTTGAGGGGACAGGGGACGACTGGAAACACCATATATTTT. This encodes CASSLRGQGTTGNTIYF.

The V gene is TRBV7-8, the J gene TRBJ1-4, with 7 bases aligning to TRBD1. Germline assignment: CDR1 SGHVS and CDR2 FQNEAQ. Germline trimming cut 5 bases from V and 7 bases from J; bases unmatched to any gene: 10. The CDR3 has 15 amino acids. The CDR3: CASSEPRQGVEKLFF. The CDR3, as DNA: TGTGCCAGCAGCGAGCCCCGACAGGGAGTTGAAAAACTGTTTTTT.

This clone was counted between two and nine times. This rearrangement joins TRBV2 to TRBJ2-1, with 14 bases identical to TRBD2. Looked up from germline, CDR1 is SNHLY and CDR2 is FYNNEI. V lost 11 bases, J lost 8 bases, and 5 bases stayed unmatched. The CDR3 loop spans 13 amino acids. The CDR3 reads CAVGTSGSYEQFF. In nucleotides, the CDR3 is TGTGCCGTCGGGACTAGCGGGAGCTATGAGCAGTTCTTC.

This rearrangement joins TRBV7-9 to TRBJ1-5; 7 nucleotides agree with TRBD1. Germline V gene sequence: CDR1 SEHNR, CDR2 FQNEAQ (reference sequence). V was pared by 3 bases and J by 6 bases, with 8 bases of the junction left unmatched. This CDR3 is built from 15 residues. CDR3 coding DNA: TGTGCCAGCAGCTTCGAAGGGGGCGTCACTCAGCCCCAGCATTTT. It translates to CASSFEGGVTQPQHF.

This sequence joins TRBV5-5 and TRBJ1-1; D is uncertain. The CDR3 is 13 residues long. CDR1 and CDR2 (germline): SGHKS, YYEKEE (reference sequence). V lost 3 bases to trimming and J lost 4 bases, with 10 bases between them. The DNA of the CDR3 is TGTGCCAGCAGCTCCTTCTTATTCACTGAAGCTTTCTTT. Encoded protein: CASSSFLFTEAFF.

This clone was observed a few times. V and J are TRBV15 and TRBJ1-5; maybe TRBD1 (6 bases). In germline, CDR1 is LNHNV, CDR2 YYDKDF (reference sequence). The CDR3 length is 17 residues. V gave up 3 bases and J gave up 5 bases, with 20 bases separating them. CDR3 sequence: CATSRGVGAGGDQPQHF. CDR3 bases: TGTGCCACCAGCAGGGGAGTGGGGGCAGGTGGGGATCAGCCCCAGCATTTT. Looking up the rest from reference TRBV15 and TRBJ1-5 gives the full variable domain: DAMVIQNPRYQVTQFGKPVTLSCSQTLNHNVMYWYQQKSSQAPKLLFHYYDKDFNNEADTPDNFQSRRPNTSFCFLDIRSPGLGDTAMYLCATSRGVGAGGDQPQHFGDGTRLSIL.

This chain connects TRBV28 to TRBJ1-5; 7 nucleotides line up with TRBD1. The CDR3 extends over 15 amino acids. Germline V gives CDR1 MDHEN, CDR2 SYDVKM. V gave up 8 bases and J gave up 4 bases; unmatched junction bases: 11. CDR3: CASLLEGGSNQPQHF. In DNA form, the CDR3 reads TGTGCCAGCCTCCTGGAAGGGGGCAGTAATCAGCCCCAGCATTTT.

This clone was detected once. The chain employs TRBV6-5 and TRBJ2-7, with 11 bases that match TRBD1. This CDR3 is built from 14 residues. J was trimmed by 7 bases and V by 6 bases; bases with no gene match: 8. From germline, CDR1 is MNHEY and CDR2 SVGAGI. This CDR3 is CASSRGQGAREQYF. CDR3 coding DNA: TGTGCCAGCAGCCGTGGACAGGGGGCGCGGGAGCAGTACTTC.